This T cell receptor beta chain was recovered during a study of cytomegalovirus exposure and HLA in healthy donors. CDR3 length: 14 residues. V was cut by 9 bases and J by 0 bases, with 14 bases left in between. Germline V gene data show CDR1 as PRHDT and CDR2 as FYEKMQ (reference sequence). On this clone itself: Other DNA sequences from this sample encode an identical CDR3 as well.

Use of 60 Vbeta and 13 Jbeta primers characterized the PCR. Under the authors' procedure: Unique TCR beta chains numbered around 80 million in a later analysis, with roughly 10 million shared. Some clones are missing from TCRdb's copy, which holds only in-frame ones; the method was immunoSEQ multiplex PCR. The DNA gave D and trimming, while V, J and clone size come from that table. Of roughly 49,000 clones in the sample, 81% are singletons; the top ten hold 2% to 2.5%. The sequence derives from a boy between 10 and 17 years old in good health and CMV-seropositive. The sample taken for sequencing was PBMCs. The chain carries TRBV13 and TRBJ2-5; D is perhaps TRBD2 (6 bases). The CDR3 nucleotides are TGTGCCAGTAGCAGAACGGGGGACCAAGAGACCCAGTACTTC. This sequence encodes CASSRTGDQETQYF.